This is a list of T cell receptor beta chains from one sample in a study. Using its own MiXCR run on the 5' RACE reads, TCRdb lists one record per CDR3 protein. The sample has nearly 55,000 distinct CDR3 sequences, approximately 23% seen once; the top ten hold 3% to 4%. The sequenced sample was tumor-infiltrating naive CD4+ T cells sorted from the breast tumor. The source of these receptors is a female donor with breast cancer. Each CDR3 is given with its conserved first and last residue. Each record gives: clone size, V gene, J gene, D gene, CDR3 DNA, CDR3 protein. A D gene is named only where the DNA matches it firmly. Not all rows give a size; the values are once, few, many and, for expanded clones, a class.

few	TRBV11-2	TRBJ2-1	.	TGTGCCAGCAGCGTTCCACCGGGCTACAATGAGCAGTTCTTC	CASSVPPGYNEQFF
.	TRBV10-1	TRBJ2-7	.	TGCGCTAGCAGTGAGTCTCGTCCAGACGAGCAGTACTTC	CASSESRPDEQYF
few	TRBV2	TRBJ2-7	.	TGTGCCAGCAGTACAAGGGGGAACTCCTACGAGCAGTACTTC	CASSTRGNSYEQYF
many	TRBV7-3	TRBJ2-1	TRBD2	TGTGCCAGCAGCGCCCAACTAGCGGGCAATGAGCAGTTCTTC	CASSAQLAGNEQFF
.	TRBV7-6	TRBJ2-7	.	TGTGCCAGCAGCTTAGCGGCGGCGGACGAGCAGTACTTC	CASSLAAADEQYF
.	TRBV5-1	TRBJ2-1	TRBD2	TGCGCCAGCAGCTTGTTAGCGGGGGGGCCTGATGAGCAGTGCTTC	CASSLLAGGPDEQCF
.	TRBV20-1	TRBJ2-7	.	TGCAGTGCTAGAGATAGCACGGGAGCCTATTCCTACGAGCAGTACTTC	CSARDSTGAYSYEQYF
.	TRBV29-1	TRBJ1-1	.	TGCAGCGTACTCGCCGGGGGGACCACTGAAGCTTTCTTT	CSVLAGGTTEAFF
.	TRBV5-4	TRBJ2-5	TRBD1	TGTGCCAGCAGCCTGTTAACAGGGGAAGAGACCCAGTACTTC	CASSLLTGEETQYF
.	TRBV6-6	TRBJ2-7	TRBD2	TGTGCCAGCAGGCCCGATACTAGCGGGAGGGAGCAGTACTTC	CASRPDTSGREQYF
few	TRBV12-3/TRBV12-4	TRBJ2-7	.	TGTGCCAGCAGTTTAGATGAGTACGAGCAGTACTTC	CASSLDEYEQYF
.	TRBV2	TRBJ2-3	.	TGTGCCAGCAGTCCCCTCGGAGATACGCAGTATTTT	CASSPLGDTQYF
.	TRBV7-7	TRBJ1-1	.	TGTGCCAGCAGCCCGATCCCCAGGGGCCTCTTCACTGAAGCTTTCTTT	CASSPIPRGLFTEAFF
many	TRBV20-1	TRBJ2-1	TRBD2	TGCAGTGCTGTCCCGGGACTAGCGGGAGAAGGTGAGCAGTTCTTC	CSAVPGLAGEGEQFF
.	TRBV4-2	TRBJ2-7	.	TGTGCCAGCAGCCAAGACGCAGGGGACGAGCAGTACTTC	CASSQDAGDEQYF
.	TRBV20-1	TRBJ2-1	.	TGCAGTGCTAGAGTCTGGGGCTCGCGGAGCGCCTACAATGAGCAGTTCTTC	CSARVWGSRSAYNEQFF
many	TRBV5-1	TRBJ2-3	.	TGCGCCAGCAGCTTGCAACCCGGGGCAGATACGCAGTATTTT	CASSLQPGADTQYF
many	TRBV29-1	TRBJ2-1	TRBD2	TGCAGCGTTGAAGATCTTCGGACTAGCGGGAGGTTGCAGTTCTTC	CSVEDLRTSGRLQFF
few	TRBV5-1	TRBJ2-3	.	TGCGCCAGCAGCTCGGAGGGGGATACGCAGTATTTT	CASSSEGDTQYF
.	TRBV20-1	TRBJ1-1	.	TGCAGTGCTGGAAAGGGAGGGGACACTGAAGCTTTCTTT	CSAGKGGDTEAFF
many	TRBV5-1	TRBJ1-5	.	TGCGCCAGCAGCCCGGGCGACAATCAGCCCCAGCATTTT	CASSPGDNQPQHF
many	TRBV9	TRBJ1-5	.	TGTGCCAGCAGCCCGACGGGTAACAATCAGCCCCAGCATTTT	CASSPTGNNQPQHF
.	TRBV7-2	TRBJ2-2	.	TGTGCCAGCAGCCAGATGGCCGGGAACACCGGGGAGCTGTCTTTT	CASSQMAGNTGELSF
many	TRBV6-1	TRBJ1-5	.	TGTGCCAGCAGTCTTTACCGGGGTCGGGGTCAGCCCCAGCATTTT	CASSLYRGRGQPQHF
medium-sized	TRBV20-1	TRBJ1-6	.	TGCAGTGCTAGTGAGACAGGTTTTAATTCACCCCTCCACTTT	CSASETGFNSPLHF
few	TRBV9	TRBJ2-5	.	TGTGCCAGCAGCGTAGGATCGTCCCAGGAGACCCAGTACTTC	CASSVGSSQETQYF
once	TRBV2	TRBJ2-5	.	TGTGCCAGCAGTGGGGGGCTCCAAGAGACCCAGTACTTC	CASSGGLQETQYF
many	TRBV10-2	TRBJ1-5	TRBD1	TGCGCCAGCAGGAAGGGGGCCAGTGGCAATCAGCCCCAGCATTTT	CASRKGASGNQPQHF
many	TRBV7-2	TRBJ2-5	.	TGTGCCAGCAGCTTAGTCGGTGGAGAGACCCAGTACTTC	CASSLVGGETQYF
.	TRBV20-1	TRBJ2-3	.	TGCAGTGCTAGCCCCCGGCAGGGGTCTTTGACAGATACGCAGTATTTT	CSASPRQGSLTDTQYF
.	TRBV28	TRBJ2-7	TRBD2	TGTGCCAGCAGTTTATGGGCTAGCGGGAGTCACGAGCAGTACTTC	CASSLWASGSHEQYF
medium-sized	TRBV5-1	TRBJ1-1	.	TGCGCCAGCAGCTTGGGTGCGGGGGCTGAAGCTTTCTTT	CASSLGAGAEAFF
few	TRBV2	TRBJ1-1	TRBD1	TGTGCCAGCAGTGCGACTTACCGGAACCGGGACAGGACGAACACTGAAGCTTTCTTT	CASSATYRNRDRTNTEAFF
.	TRBV20-1	TRBJ2-7	TRBD1	TGCAGTGCTAGAGACTCGCAGGGGGCGAATGAGCAGTACTTC	CSARDSQGANEQYF
many	TRBV20-1	TRBJ2-7	.	TGCAGTGCTAGAATTGCGGGTCGGTACGAGCAGTACTTC	CSARIAGRYEQYF